The rows below give T cell receptor beta chains drawn from one sample of a study of blood T cells in healthy people across ages. TCRdb ran MiXCR on the 5' RACE reads and lists one entry per CDR3 protein. The sample gives some 800,000 distinct CDR3 sequences, approximately 25% of which show up once; more than 3% is in the top ten. Another study also made use of these data, one on T cells of mothers and their children.

Sequencing used blood. The receptor source for this set is a boy aged 5-17 years in good health. Each CDR3 is given with its conserved first and last residue. The D gene is left open where the match is weak. Expanded clones are given a class, and other clones once, few, many or no size at all.

J	D	V	size	DNA	CDR3
TRBJ2-3	.	TRBV24-1	.	TGTGCCACCAGTGACCGTACTTGGGATACGCAGTATTTT	CATSDRTWDTQYF
TRBJ1-1	TRBD1	TRBV29-1	.	TGCAGCGTCCGGACAGGATCCCATTCTGAAGCTTTCTTT	CSVRTGSHSEAFF
TRBJ2-7	TRBD1	TRBV28	few	TGTGCCAGCAGCTTGACCCGGACAGGTCCCTTTTTGAACGAGCAGTACTTC	CASSLTRTGPFLNEQYF
TRBJ2-1	.	TRBV20-1	few	TGCAGTGCTAATCCTGGGACAACTTACAATGAGCAGTTCTTC	CSANPGTTYNEQFF
TRBJ2-7	TRBD2	TRBV9	.	TGTGCCAGCAGCGTACTGGCGGGAGGGCCCCCGGGCGAGCAGTACTTC	CASSVLAGGPPGEQYF
TRBJ2-5	TRBD1	TRBV7-2	few	TGTGCCAGCAGCTCGTCAGCGGTCAGGGGGCGCCACCAAGAGACCCAGTACTTC	CASSSSAVRGRHQETQYF
TRBJ2-1	TRBD2	TRBV5-1	few	TGCGCCAGCAGCTCACTAGCGGGAGGGCAAAATGAGCAGTTCTTC	CASSSLAGGQNEQFF
TRBJ2-1	TRBD1	TRBV6-1	few	TGTGCCAGCAGTGAAGAGGGACAGGGTTACAATGAGCAGTTCTTC	CASSEEGQGYNEQFF
TRBJ2-7	TRBD1	TRBV7-9	few	TGTGCCAGCAGCTTAGGGGCCACAGGGGACGAGCAGTACTTC	CASSLGATGDEQYF
TRBJ2-6	TRBD1	TRBV27	.	TGTGCCAGCAGTTTTCTCCAGGGGGCATCTGGGGCCAACGTCCTGACTTTC	CASSFLQGASGANVLTF
TRBJ1-5	.	TRBV7-2	.	TGTGCCAGCAGCTTAGTATGGGGGGGGAATCAGCCCCAGCATTTT	CASSLVWGGNQPQHF
TRBJ2-5	.	TRBV7-2	few	TGTGCCAGTGAGCGGCCGGACAGACAAGAGACCCAGTACTTC	CASERPDRQETQYF
TRBJ2-7	TRBD2	TRBV4-2	few	TGTGCCAGCAGCCATGCGACTAGCGGTACCTACGAGCAGTACTTC	CASSHATSGTYEQYF
TRBJ2-1	TRBD2	TRBV7-3	.	TGTGCCAGCAGCTTGACCGGGACTAGCCCTTACAATGAGCAGTTCTTC	CASSLTGTSPYNEQFF
TRBJ2-5	.	TRBV25-1	.	TGTGCCAGCAGTAGCCCTGAGGGGGGGACCCAGTACTTC	CASSSPEGGTQYF
TRBJ2-3	.	TRBV12-3/TRBV12-4	.	TGTGCCAGCAGTTTTTCATCCGACCGCGGGCAGTATTTT	CASSFSSDRGQYF